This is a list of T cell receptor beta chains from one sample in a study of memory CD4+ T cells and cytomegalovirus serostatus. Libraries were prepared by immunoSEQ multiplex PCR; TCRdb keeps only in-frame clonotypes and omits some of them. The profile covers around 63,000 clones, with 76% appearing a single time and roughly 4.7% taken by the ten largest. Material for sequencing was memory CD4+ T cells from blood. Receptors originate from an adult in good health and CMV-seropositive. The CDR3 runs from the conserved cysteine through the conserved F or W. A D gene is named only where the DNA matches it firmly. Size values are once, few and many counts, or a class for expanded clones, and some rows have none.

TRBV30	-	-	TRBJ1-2	TGTGCCTGGCGGCGAATGGCAGTAGCTAACTATGGCTACACCTTC	CAWRRMAVANYGYTF
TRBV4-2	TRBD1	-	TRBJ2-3	TGTGCCAGCAGCTCTGAAGGGCAGGGGGTGAGAGATACGCAGTATTTT	CASSSEGQGVRDTQYF
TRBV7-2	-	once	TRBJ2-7	TGTGCCAGCAGCGCTGGACTAAGCTCCTACGAGCAGTACTTC	CASSAGLSSYEQYF
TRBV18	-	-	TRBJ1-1	TGTGCCAGCTCACCAGTGGGGGGCGGCCCGAGCACTGAAGCTTTCTTT	CASSPVGGGPSTEAFF
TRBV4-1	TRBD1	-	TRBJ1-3	TGCGCCAGCAGCCGATCCCCGGGACAGGCTGGAAACACCATATATTTT	CASSRSPGQAGNTIYF
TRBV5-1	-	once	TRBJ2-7	TGCGCCAGCAGCTTGGCGGGTTACTACGAGCAGTACTTC	CASSLAGYYEQYF
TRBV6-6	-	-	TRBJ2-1	TGTGCCAGCAGTTTATCTGGGGGGGCGGGCAATGAGCAGTTCTTC	CASSLSGGAGNEQFF
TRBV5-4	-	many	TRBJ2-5	TGTGCCAGCAGCTTGGATCCAGCGGGACACACAAGATCGACCCAGTACTTC	CASSLDPAGHTRSTQYF
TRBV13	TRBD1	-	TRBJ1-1	TGTGCCAGCAGCTCAATCCTAATCCGGGACAGCGAAGCTTTCTTT	CASSSILIRDSEAFF
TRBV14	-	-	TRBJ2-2	TGTGCCAGCAGCCAAGAAGGAAGGGGACACCGGAACACCGGGGAGCTGTTTTTT	CASSQEGRGHRNTGELFF
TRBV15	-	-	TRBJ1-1	TGTGCCACCAGCAGTCCCATACAGGGCACTGAAGCTTTCTTT	CATSSPIQGTEAFF
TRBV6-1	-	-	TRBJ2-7	TGTGCCAGCAGTGGGACTCACTCCTACGAGCAGTACTTC	CASSGTHSYEQYF
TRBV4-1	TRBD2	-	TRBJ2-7	TGCGCCAGCAGCCAGGGACTAGCGGGGGGATACGAGCAGTACTTC	CASSQGLAGGYEQYF
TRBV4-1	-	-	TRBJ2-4	TGCGCCAGCAGCCAAGTTTCTAAGGACGGGAAAAACATTCAGTACTTC	CASSQVSKDGKNIQYF
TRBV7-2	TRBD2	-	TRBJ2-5	TGTGCCAGCAGCCAACCCTTACTAGCGGGAGTGTTTGAGACCCAGTACTTC	CASSQPLLAGVFETQYF
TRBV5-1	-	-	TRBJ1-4	TGCGCCAGCAGCTCTGGGACCGTTTCTGAAAAACTGTTTTTT	CASSSGTVSEKLFF
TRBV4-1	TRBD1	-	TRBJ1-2	TGCGCCAGCAGCCAAGGGACAGGGGGGGTCTATGGCTACACCTTC	CASSQGTGGVYGYTF
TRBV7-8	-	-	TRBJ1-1	TGTGCCAGCAGCTTGGTAGGCTCGGGAGAAGCTTTCTTT	CASSLVGSGEAFF
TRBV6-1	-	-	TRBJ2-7	TGTGCCAGCAGCTCGGACACCCGCTACGAGCAGTACTTC	CASSSDTRYEQYF
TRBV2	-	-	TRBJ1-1	TGTGCCAGCAGTGAAATGAGAGGGGCGAACACTGAAGCTTTCTTT	CASSEMRGANTEAFF
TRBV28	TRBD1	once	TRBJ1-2	TGTGCCAGCAGCACAGGACAGGGGACTAGGGGCTACACCTTC	CASSTGQGTRGYTF
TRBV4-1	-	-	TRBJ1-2	TGCGCCAGCATGGACGGACGGGCGGACTATGGCTACACCTTC	CASMDGRADYGYTF
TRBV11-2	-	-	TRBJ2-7	TGTGCCAGCAGCTCTGTTTCCGAAGAGCAGTACTTC	CASSSVSEEQYF
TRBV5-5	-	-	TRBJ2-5	TGTGCCAGCAGCAGACAGGATAAAGAGACCCAGTACTTC	CASSRQDKETQYF
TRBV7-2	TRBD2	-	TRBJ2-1	TGTGCCAGCAGCTTAGTCGGGGGGGTGGGTGAGCAGTTCTTC	CASSLVGGVGEQFF
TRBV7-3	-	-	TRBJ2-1	TGTGCCAGCAGCCGACTCAACGGGGACAATGAGCAGTTCTTC	CASSRLNGDNEQFF
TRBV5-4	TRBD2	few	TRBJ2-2	TGTGCCAGCAGCTTGGGTCCGCGGGGGGGCCCGGAGGAGCTGTTTTTT	CASSLGPRGGPEELFF